This record looks at one TCR beta chain sequence and its context. Its antigen is unidentified. Each CD8+ T cell subset was sorted in triplicate, around 300,000 cells each. Cells classed as naive CD8+ T cells were CD45RO-CCR7+CD27+CD95-. It was by 5' RACE with UMI labels that the TRB cDNA libraries were prepared. No DNA is given; TCRdb re-called the 5' RACE reads and lists each CDR3 protein once. The table lists some 130,000 distinct CDR3 sequences. The germline gives CDR1 SEHNR, CDR2 FQNEAQ (reference sequence). CDR3 size: 14 residues. This sample is part of a study of CXCR3-negative and CXCR3-positive naive CD8 T cells. Whole-study context: Sequencing brought in approximately 140 million TRB reads altogether, and each library got about 1.5 +/- 0.3 million.

Findings and caveats of the study: TRBV-TRBJ usage was similar across naive CXCR3 subsets but distinct in memory cells. CXCR3-expressing naive cells carried TRB CDR3s more hydrophobic than those of CXCR3-negative naive cells.

The receptor was isolated from a human donor in good health. Some clones in this sample may be carry-over from other donors' samples. Sequencing was performed on naive CXCR3+ CD8+ T cells from blood. This sample's subset: CD45RO-CCR7+CD27+CD95- naive CD8+ T cells expressing CXCR3 (TNR3+). The chain has TRBV7-9 and TRBJ1-2; lacking DNA, the TRBD1 call made by TCRdb goes unchecked. CDR3: CASSSDANRGGYTF.